This T cell receptor (beta chain) was recorded in a study of cytomegalovirus exposure and HLA in healthy donors. Looked up from germline, CDR1 is LGHNT and CDR2 is FRNRAP. Trimming took 3 bases from V and 8 from J, leaving 11 bases between them. This CDR3 is built from 13 residues. The PCR ran on 60 Vbeta and 13 Jbeta primers. The table came from immunoSEQ multiplex PCR; TCRdb's copy has only in-frame clones and leaves some out. The sample lists about 150,000 clones; 77% were seen once. The sample holds a few counts of this clone. V usage is TRBV12-5 and J usage is TRBJ1-3; D is ambiguous. Sequenced: PBMCs. The sequence derives from a woman in her 30s in good health and CMV-seropositive. CDR3 coding DNA: TGTGCTAGTGGTTTATGGAATGAGGACACCATATATTTT. Translated, it gives CASGLWNEDTIYF.